This TCR beta chain was sequenced in a study of T cell repertoires in cytomegalovirus infection. Overall study: Indications of both CMV infection and matching HLA type were provided by public TCR beta signatures. Whole-study findings and limits: Within the response measured ex vivo, HLA-C-restricted CMV-specific TCR beta clonotypes were dominant. There were carriers of CMV plus the relevant HLA, and cumulative public TCR beta family frequency identified them.

Germline loops: CDR1 MNHNY, CDR2 SVGAGI (reference sequence). V lost 10 bases and J 9 bases, leaving 25 bases between the germline ends. The CDR3 is made up of 15 amino acids. This clonotype was seen at least ten times. Its specificity is unknown. A single record per CDR3 protein comes from TCRdb applying MiXCR to the reads. The sample records over 450,000 distinct CDR3 sequences, 11% being singletons. The chain joins TRBV6-6 to TRBJ1-5; weak D call: TRBD1 (6 bases). Sequenced material: PBMCs. The sequence was collected from a human donor in good health (CMV status not recorded). Some clones in this sample may be carry-over from other donors' samples. CDR3 coding DNA: TGTGCCACCCAGGGTGAGCCCAGACAGGTTTCGCCCCAGCATTTT. Amino acid sequence: CATQGEPRQVSPQHF.